Below are 23 T cell receptor beta chains sequenced from a single sample in a study of blood T cells in healthy people across ages (dated by TCRdb to between 2015 and 2016). Libraries were built with 5' RACE. The listed sequencing device is Illumina HiSeq 2500. A second PCR of roughly 6 to 12 cycles was performed with a sample-barcoded 5' primer and a J-beta primer mix. TCRdb applied fastp at Q25 and MiXCR to the public reads, then kept only in-frame beta chains. Merged by CDR3 protein, the rows form single entries marked with the most common genes and DNA. The sample table contains hundreds of thousands of distinct CDR3 sequences; only one count was recorded for about 53% of them. The ten largest account for 30% to 40% of the sample. Input material: blood. The receptors shown here come from a man in his sixties in good health.

This rearrangement joins TRBV7-8 to TRBJ2-5; 7 bases line up with TRBD2. Trimming removed 4 bases from V and 5 bases from J; junction bases left unmatched: 7. CDR1 and CDR2 from the germline V gene are SGHVS and FQNEAQ. The CDR3 length is 14 residues. CDR3 residues: CASSSIRGVETQYF. Written as DNA, the CDR3 is TGTGCCAGCAGCTCCATCCGGGGGGTCGAGACCCAGTACTTC.

The table lists this clonotype with a few counts. The V gene is TRBV9, the J gene TRBJ1-6; 7 nucleotides agree with TRBD1. This CDR3 has 15 residues. Germline assignment: CDR1 SGDLS and CDR2 YYNGEE. Losses at the gene ends were 3 bases for V and 7 bases for J; bases not matched to a gene: 7. The CDR3 protein is CASSATGDWNSPLHF. The CDR3, as DNA: TGTGCCAGCAGCGCCACAGGGGATTGGAATTCACCCCTCCACTTT.

This chain connects TRBV4-1 to TRBJ2-1, with 9 bases that match TRBD1. J gave up 6 bases and V 3 bases, and 9 bases lay outside the gene matches. Germline assignment: CDR1 MGHRA and CDR2 YSYEKL. The CDR3 contains 16 residues. The DNA for the CDR3 is TGCGCCAGCAGCCAGACCCCACAGGGGGCGATCAATGAGCAGTTCTTC. Its protein is CASSQTPQGAINEQFF.

V usage is TRBV20-1 and J usage is TRBJ1-1; D is possibly TRBD1 (5 bases). Trimming took 0 bases from V and 4 from J, leaving 12 bases between them. Germline assignment: CDR1 DFQATT and CDR2 SNEGSKA (reference sequence). The CDR3 loop spans 14 amino acids. Here the CDR3 reads CSARDQGRGTEAFF. The CDR3, as DNA: TGCAGTGCTAGAGATCAGGGAAGGGGCACTGAAGCTTTCTTT.

This clonotype was seen a few times. The chain has TRBV3-1 and TRBJ2-4; D possibly corresponds to TRBD2 (6 bases). This CDR3 is 14 amino acids long. Trimming pared 4 bases from V and 4 bases from J, leaving 11 bases between. The germline V gene has CDR1 LGHDT and CDR2 YNNKEL (reference sequence). CDR3 nucleotides: TGTGCCAGCAGCCCCCCCGGGGGAAAAAACATTCAGTACTTC. Residues: CASSPPGGKNIQYF.

In regard to this clonotype: The junction does not match germline at one end; this may be a read error. The rearrangement joins TRBV5-1 to TRBJ2-5; D is uncertain. The J call is in doubt because the DNA end fits TRBJ2-7 better. This CDR3 has 15 residues. Germline CDR1 SGHRS, CDR2 YFSETQ. The CDR3 region is CASSLVNDGSHEQYF. The CDR3 DNA is TGCGCCAGCAGCTTGGTAAACGACGGCTCCCACGAGCAGTACTTC.

V and J are TRBV10-3 and TRBJ2-7; TRBD1 matches at 8 bases. The V gene's germline CDR1 is ENHRY and CDR2 SYGVKD. The CDR3 is 13 amino acids. J lost 2 bases, V lost 5 bases, and 2 bases had no gene match. Here the CDR3 DNA reads TGTGCCATCAGTCGGGACAGGCCCTACGAGCAGTACTTC. As protein: CAISRDRPYEQYF.

This clonotype was observed a few times. The chain recombines TRBV10-2 with TRBJ2-5; 7 positions agree with TRBD2. CDR1 WSHSY and CDR2 SAAADI come from the germline V gene. With 7 bases clipped from V and 1 base from J, the junction kept 6 bases outside the gene matches. CDR3 length: 14 amino acids. The CDR3 loop reads CASMASGVQETQYF. CDR3 nucleotides: TGCGCCAGCATGGCCAGCGGGGTCCAAGAGACCCAGTACTTC.

The chain joins TRBV3-1 to TRBJ1-2; TRBD1 matches at 7 bases. Per germline, CDR1 LGHDT and CDR2 YNNKEL (reference sequence). This CDR3 spans 14 amino acids. Trimming took 6 bases from V and 3 from J; bases not matched to a gene: 7. This chain's CDR3 is CASSYRGGDYGYTF. In nucleotides, the CDR3 is TGTGCCAGCAGTTACAGGGGAGGGGACTATGGCTACACCTTC.

V usage is TRBV5-1 and J usage is TRBJ1-4, with 10 bases that match TRBD1. The CDR3 runs 15 residues. Germline V gene data show CDR1 as SGHRS and CDR2 as YFSETQ. The V gene end was trimmed by 0 bases and the J gene end by 7 bases; junction bases not matched to a gene: 3. CDR3: CASSLGDRGSEKLFF. CDR3 in DNA: TGCGCCAGCAGCTTGGGGGACAGGGGAAGTGAAAAACTGTTTTTT. The variable domain in full, completed from reference TRBV5-1 and TRBJ1-4, reads KAGVTQTPRYLIKTRGQQVTLSCSPISGHRSVSWYQQTPGQGLQFLFEYFSETQRNKGNFPGRFSGRQFSNSRSEMNVSTLELGDSALYLCASSLGDRGSEKLFFGSGTQLSVL.

The CDR3 loop is CASSYSGQGTTNYGYTF. CDR3 DNA sequence: TGTGCCAGCAGTTACTCGGGGCAGGGGACTACTAACTATGGCTACACCTTC. The chain uses TRBV6-2 or TRBV6-3 and TRBJ1-2; the D gene is possibly TRBD1 (6 bases). V was pared by 0 bases and J by 0 bases, with 14 bases between. From germline, CDR1 is MNHEY and CDR2 SVGEGT. The CDR3 consists of 17 residues.

The rearrangement uses TRBV7-9 and TRBJ1-2; TRBD1 aligns across 8 bases. The germline gives CDR1 SEHNR, CDR2 FQNEAQ (reference sequence). This CDR3 is 14 amino acids long. The V gene end was trimmed by 4 bases and the J gene end by 7 bases; junction bases not matched to a gene: 8. The CDR3 region is CASSSTGDQRGYTF. The CDR3 nucleotides read TGTGCCAGCAGCTCGACAGGGGATCAGCGTGGCTACACCTTC.

V usage is TRBV6-1 and J usage is TRBJ2-1; 11 bases fit TRBD2. CDR3 length: 14 amino acids. V dropped 3 bases and J dropped 10; count of bases not matched to a gene: 5. Germline V gives CDR1 MNHNS, CDR2 SASEGT. The CDR3 loop is CASSEASGGTEQFF. CDR3 nucleotides: TGTGCCAGCAGTGAGGCTAGCGGGGGGACCGAGCAGTTCTTC.

This clonotype turned up a few times. CDR3 nucleotides: TGCAGCGTTGAAGGACAGGGGGCGCATACCCCAGAGACCCAGTACTTC. It codes for CSVEGQGAHTPETQYF. The chain carries TRBV29-1 and TRBJ2-5; TRBD1 matches 10 bases. V trimming: 1 base; J trimming: 4 bases; junction bases outside the gene matches: 9. The germline V gene encodes CDR1 SQVTM and CDR2 ANQGSEA. The CDR3 has 16 amino acids.

The chain couples TRBV20-1 to TRBJ2-5; D perhaps matches TRBD1 (5 bases). Germline lookup yields CDR1 DFQATT and CDR2 SNEGSKA (reference sequence). Trimming shortened V by 0 bases and J by 4 bases, and 12 bases separated the two germline ends. The CDR3 runs to 14 residues. CDR3 sequence (DNA): TGCAGTGCTAGAGACAGGCAGGGTAGAGAGACCCAGTACTTC. Its protein is CSARDRQGRETQYF.

The chain links TRBV5-1 to TRBJ2-5, with D unclear. Germline-derived CDR1 and CDR2 are SGHRS and YFSETQ. The CDR3 is made up of 13 amino acids. V was trimmed by 0 bases and J by 7 bases, leaving 10 bases between them. The CDR3 here is CASSLEVGATQYF. The CDR3 DNA reads as TGCGCCAGCAGCTTGGAAGTAGGAGCGACCCAGTACTTC.

This chain links TRBV20-1 with TRBJ2-7, with TRBD2 matching 8 bases. The DNA end favors TRBJ2-5, so the J call may be wrong. The CDR3 extends over 16 amino acids. CDR1 and CDR2 (germline): DFQATT, SNEGSKA (reference sequence). The CDR3 DNA is TGCAGTGCTAGAGATTATAGGCGGACTAGCCCAGAGACCCAGTACTTC. Protein sequence: CSARDYRRTSPETQYF.

The chain carries TRBV7-2 and TRBJ2-6; D uncertain. The V end was cut by 5 bases, the J end by 0 bases, with 11 bases between. The CDR3 sequence is 16 residues long. CDR1 is SGHTA and CDR2 is FQGNSA in the germline V gene. The DNA for the CDR3 is TGTGCCAGCAGCCGCCTAGTGAGCTCTGGGGCCAACGTCCTGACTTTC. Residues: CASSRLVSSGANVLTF.

This clonotype was recorded a few times. The rearrangement links TRBV5-5 to TRBJ2-3; D ambiguous. CDR1 and CDR2 from the germline V gene are SGHKS and YYEKEE (reference sequence). Trimming removed 1 base at V and 2 bases at J, with 5 bases between. The CDR3 extends over 13 amino acids. Written as DNA, the CDR3 is TGTGCCAGCAGCTTGTTTGCCACAGATACGCAGTATTTT. Its translation is CASSLFATDTQYF.

This clonotype has just a few counts. The CDR3 sequence: CSARDGLGTDTQYF. CDR3 sequence (DNA): TGCAGTGCTAGAGATGGACTAGGCACAGATACGCAGTATTTT. The chain joins TRBV20-1 to TRBJ2-3; TRBD2 matches at 7 bases. Germline loops: CDR1 DFQATT, CDR2 SNEGSKA (reference sequence). The CDR3 totals 14 residues. Trimming cost V 0 bases and J 1 base; bases outside gene matches: 1.

In this sample, this clonotype turned up once. The chain employs TRBV3-1 and TRBJ2-4; D may be TRBD1 or TRBD2 (5 bases each). Germline V lookup: CDR1 LGHDT, CDR2 YNNKEL (reference sequence). This CDR3 contains 14 residues. V gave up 10 bases and J gave up 0 bases, with 13 bases separating them. The CDR3 region is CATEGKLAKNIQYF. The CDR3 DNA is TGTGCCACCGAGGGGAAACTAGCCAAAAACATTCAGTACTTC.

This sequence joins TRBV9 and TRBJ1-1, with 9 bases that match TRBD1. The CDR3 length is 17 residues. Germline lookup yields CDR1 SGDLS and CDR2 YYNGEE. V dropped 0 bases and J dropped 3; count of bases not matched to a gene: 9. The CDR3, as DNA: TGTGCCAGCAGCGTAGACCTTTTGGGACAGGGTTACACTGAAGCTTTCTTT. This gives the protein CASSVDLLGQGYTEAFF.

V gene TRBV12-3 or TRBV12-4 combines with J gene TRBJ1-6, with TRBD1 identical over 8 bases. The CDR3 is 11 residues long. J gave up 13 bases and V 9 bases, and 5 bases lay outside the gene matches. The CDR3 spells CASSGQGPLHF. The CDR3 DNA is TGTGCCAGTAGTGGACAGGGCCCCCTCCACTTT.